Listed below are T cell receptor beta chains from one sample, sequenced in a study of cytomegalovirus exposure and HLA in healthy donors. TCRdb keeps only in-frame clones here, not all; method: immunoSEQ multiplex PCR. Of more than 95,000 clones detected, about 9.4% appear once; the ten largest clones hold 5.5% to 7.5%. Specimen: PBMCs. These receptor sequences come from a man aged 40-49 years in good health and CMV-seropositive. CDR3s leave out the opening cysteine and the closing phenylalanine or tryptophan. A D gene is named only where the DNA matches it firmly.

cdr3_aa d_call v_call
ASSLGAVGLSGNTIY NA TRBV7-2
ASSEAGTQY NA TRBV6-5
ASTRVGDSNQPQH NA TRBV19
ASSVRYRFMNTEAF NA TRBV11-2
ASSLGGGSEQY NA TRBV5-1
ASRDRGLLNYGYT TRBD1 TRBV4-1
ASSSHRTGPYEQY TRBD1 TRBV11-2
ASSSLAGEWNEQF TRBD2 TRBV7-8
ASSATSGRAEEQY TRBD2 TRBV9
ASSLTSVAYNEQF NA TRBV28
ASSLGVSGEHNEQF TRBD2 TRBV7-9
ASSFKRTGDTQY NA TRBV25-1
SVTGNNEQF NA TRBV29-1
ASSPREGGIYGYT NA TRBV7-2
ASSGTGTDGYGYT NA TRBV2
ATGSLFNEKLF NA TRBV7-9
ASSPQRREYNEQF TRBD2 TRBV7-6
ASSLSGLQTYEQY NA TRBV5-4
ASSERGSYNEQF NA TRBV2
ASSSQGAGTEAF TRBD1 TRBV19
SVEWTFLPSGANVLT NA TRBV29-1